A single sample is the source of the 2 T cell receptor beta chains below, sequenced in a study of read filtering for tumor transcriptome and immune sequencing. This library used approximately 390 ng RNA and molecular barcoded adaptors spanning alpha/delta and beta/gamma chains. In TCRdb, the reads were re-called with MiXCR into one record per CDR3 protein. The sample has 50,000 to 65,000 distinct CDR3 sequences, about 19% seen once. Material: a population of CD138-negative cells sorted from bone marrow. These receptors came from a donor aged 40 or over with multiple myeloma.

This clonotype was seen many times. The genes are TRBV2 and TRBJ1-4; 7 nucleotides align to TRBD1. CDR1 and CDR2 (germline): SNHLY, FYNNEI. After removal of 8 bases from V and 0 bases from J, the junction contained 6 bases not matched to a gene. This CDR3 is 15 amino acids long. CDR3 sequence (DNA): TGTGCCAGCTTAAGGACAGGTGCAACTAATGAAAAACTGTTTTTT. Protein product: CASLRTGATNEKLFF.

The J gene is TRBJ2-3, the V gene TRBV5-5, with D perhaps matching TRBD2 (6 bases). Trimming took 7 bases from V and 1 from J, leaving 25 bases between them. The CDR3 has 18 residues. The germline V gene encodes CDR1 SGHKS and CDR2 YYEKEE (reference sequence). CDR3: CASDPVTSRSGGTDTQYF. DNA of the CDR3: TGTGCCAGCGACCCGGTTACTAGCCGGTCGGGCGGCACAGATACGCAGTATTTT.